These 11 T cell receptor beta chains share one sample of origin, sequenced in a study of T-cell memory formation after mild COVID-19. Each CDR3 protein is one row after TCRdb ran MiXCR on the 5' RACE reads. The sample holds 540,000 or so distinct CDR3 sequences, around 21% seen once. The specimen sequenced was PBMCs or a T cell subset sorted from them (not recorded which). All receptors come from an adult woman who had mild COVID-19 (a few samples of this study predate the infection). Cell type and time point are not known.

A few counts support this clonotype. The V and J genes are TRBV29-1 and TRBJ1-2, with D hard to call. CDR3 length equals 11 residues. From germline, CDR1 is SQVTM and CDR2 ANQGSEA. V was cut by 6 bases and J by 5 bases, with 10 bases left in between. CDR3 in DNA: TGCAGCGTGGGTGGCCAATATGGCTACACCTTC. This translates into CSVGGQYGYTF.

This rearrangement joins TRBV24-1 to TRBJ2-5; 11 positions match TRBD2. Trimming cost V 5 bases and J 1 base; bases outside gene matches: 2. CDR3 size: 15 residues. Germline CDR1 KGHDR, CDR2 SFDVKD. For the CDR3, the DNA is TGTGCCACCAGTGTCGGGACTAGCGGCCAAGAGACCCAGTACTTC. As protein: CATSVGTSGQETQYF.

This clonotype was counted a few times. The chain has TRBV12-3 or TRBV12-4 and TRBJ1-5, with a tentative D call TRBD1 (5 bases). The CDR3 runs to 15 residues. V lost 1 base, J lost 0 bases, and 7 bases lay in between. For the CDR3, the DNA is TGTGCCAGCAGTTTAGGGGGACTTAGCAATCAGCCCCAGCATTTT. This sequence encodes CASSLGGLSNQPQHF.

The rearrangement joins TRBV18 to TRBJ2-3; possible D gene TRBD2, 6 bases. In germline, CDR1 is KGHSH, CDR2 LQKENI. Between the trimmed V and J ends, which lost 1 base and 5 bases, there was a span of 13 bases. The CDR3 has 15 amino acids. The CDR3 region has the DNA TGTGCCAGCTCACCACGGAGGGGTCGGGGAGATACGCAGTATTTT. Its translation is CASSPRRGRGDTQYF. Complete variable domain (other parts from reference TRBV18 and TRBJ2-3): NAGVMQNPRHLVRRRGQEARLRCSPMKGHSHVYWYRQLPEEGLKFMVYLQKENIIDESGMPKERFSAEFPKEGPSILRIQQVVRGDSAAYFCASSPRRGRGDTQYFGPGTRLTVL.

The V and J genes are TRBV7-9 and TRBJ2-3, with 11 bases that match TRBD2. Per the germline V gene, CDR1 is SEHNR and CDR2 is FQNEAQ (reference sequence). The V segment lost 3 bases and the J segment 5 bases; nucleotides outside the gene matches: 16. The length of the CDR3 is 19 residues. The CDR3 DNA follows: TGTGCCAGCAGCTTGGAGGATCCCGTAGTAGCGGGAGGGCTAGATACGCAGTATTTT. It codes for CASSLEDPVVAGGLDTQYF. Combining the CDR3 with reference TRBV7-9 and TRBJ2-3 gives the whole variable domain DTGVSQNPRHKITKRGQNVTFRCDPISEHNRLYWYRQTLGQGPEFLTYFQNEAQLEKSRLLSDRFSAERPKGSFSTLEIQRTEQGDSAMYLCASSLEDPVVAGGLDTQYFGPGTRLTVL.

The chain carries TRBV5-1 and TRBJ2-7, with 14 positions matching TRBD2. CDR1 is SGHRS and CDR2 is YFSETQ in the germline V gene. J lost 3 bases, V lost 4 bases, and 9 bases had no gene match. CDR3 length: 17 residues. The CDR3 nucleotides are TGCGCCAGCAGCCAGGGGACTAGCGGGAGCGCTTTCTACGAGCAGTACTTC. This gives the protein CASSQGTSGSAFYEQYF.

This clonotype has only one observation. The J gene is TRBJ2-5, the V gene TRBV7-2; 13 nucleotides agree with TRBD2. The CDR3 has 19 residues. CDR1 is SGHTA, CDR2 FQGNSA, per germline. V was clipped by 1 base and J by 0 bases; unmatched bases: 8. The CDR3 is CASSLERLAGGPYQETQYF. CDR3 coding DNA: TGTGCCAGCAGCTTAGAAAGACTAGCGGGGGGACCCTACCAAGAGACCCAGTACTTC.

The chain employs TRBV30 and TRBJ1-1; D call uncertain. CDR3 length equals 14 residues. The V end was cut by 6 bases, the J end by 0 bases, with 14 bases between. Germline V CDR1 and CDR2: GTSNPN, SVGIG (reference sequence). The CDR3 nucleotides are TGTGCCTGTGATCTGAGACTAATGAACACTGAAGCTTTCTTT. This codes for CACDLRLMNTEAFF.

The rearrangement uses TRBV7-9 and TRBJ1-6, with 8 bases lining up with TRBD1. CDR3 length: 15 residues. CDR1 and CDR2 from the germline V gene are SEHNR and FQNEAQ (reference sequence). J was trimmed by 7 bases and V by 5 bases; bases with no gene match: 7. CDR3 DNA: TGTGCCAGCAGCCCACGGGGACAGGCGAATTCACCCCTCCACTTT. Translating it yields CASSPRGQANSPLHF.

The V and J genes are TRBV5-5 and TRBJ1-6, with a tentative D call TRBD1 (6 bases). This CDR3 comprises 14 residues. Germline V gene data show CDR1 as SGHKS and CDR2 as YYEKEE (reference sequence). With 2 bases removed from V and 16 bases from J, the gap between germline ends came to 19 bases. CDR3 region: CASSLLQGEATLHF. In DNA form, the CDR3 reads TGTGCCAGCAGCTTATTACAGGGAGAGGCTACGCTCCACTTT. Based on the CDR3 plus reference TRBV5-5 and TRBJ1-6, the full variable domain is DAGVTQSPTHLIKTRGQQVTLRCSPISGHKSVSWYQQVLGQGPQFIFQYYEKEERGRGNFPDRFSARQFPNYSSELNVNALLLGDSALYLCASSLLQGEATLHFGNGTRLTVT.

A few counts support this clonotype. The V call is TRBV27, the J call TRBJ2-7; 10 bases map to TRBD1. Per the germline V gene, CDR1 is MNHEY and CDR2 is SMNVEV (reference sequence). J gave up 3 bases and V 7 bases, and 9 bases lay outside the gene matches. The CDR3 is 15 amino acids. For the CDR3, the DNA is TGTGCCAGCATCAATCTCAGGGACAGGGGCTACGAGCAGTACTTC. Protein product: CASINLRDRGYEQYF.